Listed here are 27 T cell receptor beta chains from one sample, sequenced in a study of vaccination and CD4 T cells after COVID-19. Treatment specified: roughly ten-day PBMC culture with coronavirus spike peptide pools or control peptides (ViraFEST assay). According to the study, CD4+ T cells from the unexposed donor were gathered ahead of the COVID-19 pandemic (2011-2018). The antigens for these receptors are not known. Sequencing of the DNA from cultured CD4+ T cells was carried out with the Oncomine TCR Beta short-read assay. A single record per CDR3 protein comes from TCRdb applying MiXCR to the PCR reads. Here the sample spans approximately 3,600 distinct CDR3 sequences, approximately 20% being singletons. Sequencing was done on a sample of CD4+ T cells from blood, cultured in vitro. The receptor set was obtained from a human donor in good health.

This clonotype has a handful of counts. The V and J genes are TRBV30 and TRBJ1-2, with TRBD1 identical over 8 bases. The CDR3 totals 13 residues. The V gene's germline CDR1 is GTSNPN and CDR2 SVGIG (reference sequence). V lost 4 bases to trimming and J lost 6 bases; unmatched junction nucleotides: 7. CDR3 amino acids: CAWNAQGEDGYTF. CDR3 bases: TGTGCCTGGAACGCACAGGGGGAGGATGGCTACACCTTC.

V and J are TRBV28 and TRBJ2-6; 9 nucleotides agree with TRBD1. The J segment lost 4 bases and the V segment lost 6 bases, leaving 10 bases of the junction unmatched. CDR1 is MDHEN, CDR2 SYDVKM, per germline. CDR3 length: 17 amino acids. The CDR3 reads CASRGDRVFSGANVLTF. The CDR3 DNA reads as TGTGCCAGCAGGGGGGACAGGGTTTTCTCCGGGGCCAACGTCCTGACTTTC. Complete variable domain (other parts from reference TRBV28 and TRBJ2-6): DVKVTQSSRYLVKRTGEKVFLECVQDMDHENMFWYRQDPGLGLRLIYFSYDVKMKEKGDIPEGYSVSREKKERFSLILESASTNQTSMYLCASRGDRVFSGANVLTFGAGSRLTVL.

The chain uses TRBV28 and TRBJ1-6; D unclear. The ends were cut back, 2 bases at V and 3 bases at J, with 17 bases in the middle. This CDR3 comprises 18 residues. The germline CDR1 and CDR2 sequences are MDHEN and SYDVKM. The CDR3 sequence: CASSLLRLLNLYNSPLHF. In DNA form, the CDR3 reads TGTGCCAGCAGTTTACTCAGACTTCTAAACCTCTATAATTCACCCCTCCACTTT.

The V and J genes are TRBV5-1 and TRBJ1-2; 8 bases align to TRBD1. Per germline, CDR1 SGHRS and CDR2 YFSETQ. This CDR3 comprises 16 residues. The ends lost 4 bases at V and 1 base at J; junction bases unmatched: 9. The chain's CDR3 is CASSGDQGAFNYGYTF. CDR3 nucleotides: TGCGCCAGCAGCGGAGACCAGGGGGCGTTTAACTATGGCTACACCTTC.

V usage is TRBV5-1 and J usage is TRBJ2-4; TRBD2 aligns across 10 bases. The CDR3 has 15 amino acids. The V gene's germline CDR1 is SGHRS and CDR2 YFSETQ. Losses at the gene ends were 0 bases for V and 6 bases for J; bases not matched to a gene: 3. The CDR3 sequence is CASSLGLAGANIQYF. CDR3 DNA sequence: TGCGCCAGCAGCTTGGGCCTAGCGGGGGCAAACATTCAGTACTTC.

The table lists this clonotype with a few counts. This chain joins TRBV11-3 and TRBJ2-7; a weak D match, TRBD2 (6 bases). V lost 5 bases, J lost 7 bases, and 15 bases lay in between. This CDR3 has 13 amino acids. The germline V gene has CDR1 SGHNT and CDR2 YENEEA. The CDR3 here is CASSASSGREQYF. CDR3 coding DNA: TGTGCCAGCAGCGCGTCCTCCGGGAGAGAGCAGTACTTC.

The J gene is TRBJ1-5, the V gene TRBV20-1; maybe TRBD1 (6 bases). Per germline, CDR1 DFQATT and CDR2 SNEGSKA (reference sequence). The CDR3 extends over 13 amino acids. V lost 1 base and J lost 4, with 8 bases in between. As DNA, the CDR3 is TGCAGTGCTAGAGCGACAGGAAATCAGCCCCAGCATTTT. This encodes CSARATGNQPQHF.

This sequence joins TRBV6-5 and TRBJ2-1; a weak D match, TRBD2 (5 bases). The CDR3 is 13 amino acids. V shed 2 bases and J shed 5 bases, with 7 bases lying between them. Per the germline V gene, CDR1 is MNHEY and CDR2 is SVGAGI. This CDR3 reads CASSYLGDNEQFF. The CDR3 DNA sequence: TGTGCCAGCAGTTACCTGGGAGACAATGAGCAGTTCTTC.

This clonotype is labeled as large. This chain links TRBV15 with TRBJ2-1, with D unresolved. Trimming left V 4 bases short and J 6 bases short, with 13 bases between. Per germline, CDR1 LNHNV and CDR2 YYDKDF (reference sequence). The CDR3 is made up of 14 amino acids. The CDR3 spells CATSNPSKSNEQFF. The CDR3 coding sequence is TGTGCCACCAGCAACCCCTCCAAGTCCAATGAGCAGTTCTTC.

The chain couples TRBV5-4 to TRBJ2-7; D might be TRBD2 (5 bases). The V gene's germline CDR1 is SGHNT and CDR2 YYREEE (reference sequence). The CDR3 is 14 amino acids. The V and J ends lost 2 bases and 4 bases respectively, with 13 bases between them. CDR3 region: CASSFPGVGYEQYF. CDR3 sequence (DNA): TGTGCCAGCAGCTTCCCCGGGGTAGGTTACGAGCAGTACTTC.

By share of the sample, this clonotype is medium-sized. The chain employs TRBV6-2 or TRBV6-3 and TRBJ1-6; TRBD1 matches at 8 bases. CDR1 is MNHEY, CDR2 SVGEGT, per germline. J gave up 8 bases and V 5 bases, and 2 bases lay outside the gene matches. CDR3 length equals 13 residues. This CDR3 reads CASSRQGYSPLHF. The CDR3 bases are TGTGCCAGCAGTAGACAGGGGTATTCACCCCTCCACTTT.

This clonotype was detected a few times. The CDR3 DNA follows: TGTGCCAGTAGTGGGGGGTTGACCGAGCAGTTCTTC. It specifies CASSGGLTEQFF. This chain links TRBV19 with TRBJ2-1; tentative D call: TRBD2 (6 bases). Trimming removed 5 bases from V and 10 bases from J, with 12 bases in between. The CDR3 is 12 amino acids. Germline assignment: CDR1 LNHDA and CDR2 SQIVND (reference sequence). The whole variable domain, filled in from reference TRBV19 and TRBJ2-1, reads DGGITQSPKYLFRKEGQNVTLSCEQNLNHDAMYWYRQDPGQGLRLIYYSQIVNDFQKGDIAEGYSVSREKKESFPLTVTSAQKNPTAFYLCASSGGLTEQFFGPGTRLTVL.

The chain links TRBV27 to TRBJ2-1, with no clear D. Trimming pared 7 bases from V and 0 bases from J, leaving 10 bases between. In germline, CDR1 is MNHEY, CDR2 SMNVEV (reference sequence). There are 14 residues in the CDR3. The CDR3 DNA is TGTGCCAGCAAAGGGTTAGACTCCTACAATGAGCAGTTCTTC. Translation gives CASKGLDSYNEQFF.

The CDR3 protein is CASSQAPTGGTGGNTIYF. The DNA of the CDR3 is TGCGCCAGCAGCCAAGCCCCTACAGGGGGGACCGGGGGAAACACCATATATTTT. J is TRBJ1-3 and V is TRBV4-3, with 8 nucleotides matching TRBD1. With V trimmed by 1 base and J by 4 bases, 12 bases remained unmatched. CDR1 and CDR2 (germline): LGHNA, YSLEER. The CDR3 extends over 18 amino acids.

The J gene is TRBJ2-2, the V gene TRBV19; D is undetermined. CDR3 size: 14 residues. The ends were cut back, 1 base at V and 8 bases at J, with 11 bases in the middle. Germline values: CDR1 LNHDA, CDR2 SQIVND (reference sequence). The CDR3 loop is CASSIGALKGELFF. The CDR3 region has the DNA TGTGCCAGTAGTATAGGGGCGCTAAAGGGGGAGCTGTTTTTT.

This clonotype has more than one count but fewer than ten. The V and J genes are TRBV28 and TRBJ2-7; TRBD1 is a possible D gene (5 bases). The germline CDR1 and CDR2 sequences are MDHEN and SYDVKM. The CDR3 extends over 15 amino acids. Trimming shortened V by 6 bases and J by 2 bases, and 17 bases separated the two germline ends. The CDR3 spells CASSRTSNPAYEQYF. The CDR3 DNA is TGTGCCAGCAGCCGGACATCCAACCCAGCCTACGAGCAGTACTTC.

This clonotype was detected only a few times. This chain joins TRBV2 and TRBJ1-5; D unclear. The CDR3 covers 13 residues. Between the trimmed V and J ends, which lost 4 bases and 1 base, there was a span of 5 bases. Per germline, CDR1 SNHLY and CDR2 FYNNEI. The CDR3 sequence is CASSGPSNQPQHF. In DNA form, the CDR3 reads TGTGCCAGCAGTGGACCGAGCAATCAGCCCCAGCATTTT.

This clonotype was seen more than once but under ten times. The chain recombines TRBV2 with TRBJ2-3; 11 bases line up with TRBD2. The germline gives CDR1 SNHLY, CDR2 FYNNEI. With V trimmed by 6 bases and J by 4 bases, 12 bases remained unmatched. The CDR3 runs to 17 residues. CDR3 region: CASRGTSGGVGADTQYF. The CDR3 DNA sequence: TGTGCCAGCAGGGGAACTAGCGGGGGCGTGGGGGCAGATACGCAGTATTTT.

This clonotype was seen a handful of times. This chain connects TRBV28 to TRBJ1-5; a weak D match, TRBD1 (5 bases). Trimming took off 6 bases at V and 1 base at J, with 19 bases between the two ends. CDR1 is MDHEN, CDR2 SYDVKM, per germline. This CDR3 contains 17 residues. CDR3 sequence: CASRENRGMTSNQPQHF. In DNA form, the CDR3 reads TGTGCCAGCAGGGAAAATCGGGGGATGACGAGCAATCAGCCCCAGCATTTT. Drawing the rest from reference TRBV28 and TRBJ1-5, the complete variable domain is DVKVTQSSRYLVKRTGEKVFLECVQDMDHENMFWYRQDPGLGLRLIYFSYDVKMKEKGDIPEGYSVSREKKERFSLILESASTNQTSMYLCASRENRGMTSNQPQHFGDGTRLSIL.

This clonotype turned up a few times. The CDR3 sequence: CASSRPPRGRDEKLFF. As DNA, the CDR3 is TGTGCCAGTAGCCGCCCCCCTCGGGGAAGGGATGAAAAACTGTTTTTT. The chain uses TRBV19 and TRBJ1-4; D unresolved. CDR1 is LNHDA and CDR2 is SQIVND in the germline V gene (reference sequence). The CDR3 spans 16 residues. With 6 bases removed from V and 6 bases from J, the gap between germline ends came to 20 bases.

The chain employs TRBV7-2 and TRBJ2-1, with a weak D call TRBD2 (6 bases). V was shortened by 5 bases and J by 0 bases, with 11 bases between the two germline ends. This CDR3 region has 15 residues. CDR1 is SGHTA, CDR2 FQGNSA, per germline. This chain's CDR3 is CASSLSGLSYNEQFF. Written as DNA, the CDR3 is TGTGCCAGCAGCCTTAGCGGACTCTCCTACAATGAGCAGTTCTTC.

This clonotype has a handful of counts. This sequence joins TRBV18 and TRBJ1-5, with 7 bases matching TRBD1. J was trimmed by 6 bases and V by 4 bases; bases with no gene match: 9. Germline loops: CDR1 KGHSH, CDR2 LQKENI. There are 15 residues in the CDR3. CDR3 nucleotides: TGTGCCAGCTCACGAGGCGGACAGGTTGGTCAGCCCCAGCATTTT. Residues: CASSRGGQVGQPQHF.

The CDR3 region has the DNA TGCAGTGCTAGTTACCTCCAAGCGGGGTCTAGGGAGCAGTACTTC. Its protein product is CSASYLQAGSREQYF. This chain joins TRBV20-1 and TRBJ2-7; TRBD2 matches at 7 bases. Per germline, CDR1 DFQATT and CDR2 SNEGSKA (reference sequence). V was clipped by 3 bases and J by 7 bases; unmatched bases: 15. The CDR3 runs to 15 residues.

CDR3 coding DNA: TGTGCCAGCGCCCTAGCGGGAGGGGGAGATACGCAGTATTTT. Translated: CASALAGGGDTQYF. The chain couples TRBV2 to TRBJ2-3; 12 nucleotides agree with TRBD2. Losses at the gene ends were 8 bases for V and 5 bases for J; bases not matched to a gene: 5. In germline, CDR1 is SNHLY, CDR2 FYNNEI. This CDR3 is 14 amino acids long.

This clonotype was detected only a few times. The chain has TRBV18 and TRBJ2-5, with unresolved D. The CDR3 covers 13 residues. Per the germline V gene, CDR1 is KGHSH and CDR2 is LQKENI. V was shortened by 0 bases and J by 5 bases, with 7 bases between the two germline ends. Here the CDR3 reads CASSPPRSETQYF. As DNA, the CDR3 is TGTGCCAGCTCACCACCGAGATCGGAGACCCAGTACTTC.

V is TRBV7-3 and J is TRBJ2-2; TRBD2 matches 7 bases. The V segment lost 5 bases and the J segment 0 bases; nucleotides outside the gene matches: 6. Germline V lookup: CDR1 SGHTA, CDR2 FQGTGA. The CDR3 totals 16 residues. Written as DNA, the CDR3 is TGTGCCAGCAGCCCCTCTGGGGGGGCGAACACCGGGGAGCTGTTTTTT. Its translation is CASSPSGGANTGELFF.

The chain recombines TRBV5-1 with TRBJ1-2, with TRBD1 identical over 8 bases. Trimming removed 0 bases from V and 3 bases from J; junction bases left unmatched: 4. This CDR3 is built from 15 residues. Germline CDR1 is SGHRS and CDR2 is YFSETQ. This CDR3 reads CASSLAEQGDYGYTF. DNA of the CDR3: TGCGCCAGCAGCTTGGCCGAACAGGGGGACTATGGCTACACCTTC.